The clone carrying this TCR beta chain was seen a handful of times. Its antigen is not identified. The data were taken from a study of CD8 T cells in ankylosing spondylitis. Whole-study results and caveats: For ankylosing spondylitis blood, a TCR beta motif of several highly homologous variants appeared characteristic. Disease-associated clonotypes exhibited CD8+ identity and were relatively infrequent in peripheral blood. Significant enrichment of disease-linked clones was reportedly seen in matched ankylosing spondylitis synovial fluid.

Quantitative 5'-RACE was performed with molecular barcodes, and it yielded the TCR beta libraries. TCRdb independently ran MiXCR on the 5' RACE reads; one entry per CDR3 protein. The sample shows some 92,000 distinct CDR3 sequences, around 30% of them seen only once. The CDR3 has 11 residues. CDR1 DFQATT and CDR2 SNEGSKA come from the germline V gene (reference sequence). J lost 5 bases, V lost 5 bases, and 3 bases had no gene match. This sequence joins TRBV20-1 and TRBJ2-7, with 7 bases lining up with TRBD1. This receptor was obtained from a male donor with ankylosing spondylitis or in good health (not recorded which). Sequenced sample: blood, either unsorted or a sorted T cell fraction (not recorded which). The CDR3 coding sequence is TGCAGTGCTCAAACAGGGGACGAGCAGTACGTC. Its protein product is CSAQTGDEQYV.